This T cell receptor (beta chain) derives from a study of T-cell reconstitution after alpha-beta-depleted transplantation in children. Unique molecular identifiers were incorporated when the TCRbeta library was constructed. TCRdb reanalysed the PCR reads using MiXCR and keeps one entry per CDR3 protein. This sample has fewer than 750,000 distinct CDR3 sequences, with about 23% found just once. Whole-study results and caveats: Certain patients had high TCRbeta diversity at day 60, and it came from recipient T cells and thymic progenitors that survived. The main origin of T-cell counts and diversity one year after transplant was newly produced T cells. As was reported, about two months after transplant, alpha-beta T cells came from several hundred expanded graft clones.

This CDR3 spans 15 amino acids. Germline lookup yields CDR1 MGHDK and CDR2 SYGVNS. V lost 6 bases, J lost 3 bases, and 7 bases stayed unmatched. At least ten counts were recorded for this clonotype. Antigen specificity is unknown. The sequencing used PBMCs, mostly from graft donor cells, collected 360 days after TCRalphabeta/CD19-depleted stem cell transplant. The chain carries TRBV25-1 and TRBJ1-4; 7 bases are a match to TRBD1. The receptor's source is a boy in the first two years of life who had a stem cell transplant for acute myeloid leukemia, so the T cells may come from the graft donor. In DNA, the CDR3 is TGTGCCAGCAGGACGACAGGGTTACCTAATGAAAAACTGTTTTTT. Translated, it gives CASRTTGLPNEKLFF.